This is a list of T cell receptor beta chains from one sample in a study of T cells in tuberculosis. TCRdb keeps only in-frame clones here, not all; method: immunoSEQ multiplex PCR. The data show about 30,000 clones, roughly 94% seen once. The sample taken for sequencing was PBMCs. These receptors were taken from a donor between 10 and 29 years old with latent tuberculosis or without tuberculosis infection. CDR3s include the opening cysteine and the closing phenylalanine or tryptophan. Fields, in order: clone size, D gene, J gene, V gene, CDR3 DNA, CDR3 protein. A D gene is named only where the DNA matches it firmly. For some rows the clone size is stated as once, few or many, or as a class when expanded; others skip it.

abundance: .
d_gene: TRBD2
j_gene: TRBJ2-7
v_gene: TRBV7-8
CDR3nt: TGTGCCAGCAGCTTAGCAGAGGGCCTAGCGGCAAGTGAGCAGTACTTC
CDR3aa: CASSLAEGLAASEQYF

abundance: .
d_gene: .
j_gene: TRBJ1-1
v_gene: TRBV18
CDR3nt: TGTGCCAGCTCACCGTTGGGAGCGAACACTGAAGCTTTCTTT
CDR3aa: CASSPLGANTEAFF

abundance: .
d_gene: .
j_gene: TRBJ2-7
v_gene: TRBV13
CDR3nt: TGTGCCAGCAGCTCCCGACAGGAGCGGTACGAGCAGTACTTC
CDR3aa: CASSSRQERYEQYF

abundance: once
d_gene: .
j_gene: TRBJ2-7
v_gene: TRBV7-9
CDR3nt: TGTGCCAGCAGACCACCAGGGGCCCTGAGCTACGAGCAGTACTTC
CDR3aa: CASRPPGALSYEQYF

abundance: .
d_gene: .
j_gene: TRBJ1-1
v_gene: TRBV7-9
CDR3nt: TGTGCCAGCAGCTCCGATCCCCCGTGGAGTATTATTATGAACACTGAAGCTTTCTTT
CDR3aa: CASSSDPPWSIIMNTEAFF

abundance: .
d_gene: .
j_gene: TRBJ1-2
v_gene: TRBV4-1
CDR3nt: TGCGCCAGCAGCCAAGATAGTAGGATTGGACAGACTCGGGGCTACACCTTC
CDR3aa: CASSQDSRIGQTRGYTF

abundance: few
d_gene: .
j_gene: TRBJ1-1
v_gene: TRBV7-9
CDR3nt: TGTGCCAGCAGCCTCTTCGGGGGGACTGAAGCTTTCTTT
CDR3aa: CASSLFGGTEAFF

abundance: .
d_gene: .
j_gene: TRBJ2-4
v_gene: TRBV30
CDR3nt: TGTGCCTGGACCCCAGGGTGGGTCAAAAACATTCAGTACTTC
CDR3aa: CAWTPGWVKNIQYF

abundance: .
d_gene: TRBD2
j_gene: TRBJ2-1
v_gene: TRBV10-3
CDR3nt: TGTGCCATCAGTGCAATAAAGCGGGAGTACAATGAGCAGTTCTTC
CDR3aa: CAISAIKREYNEQFF

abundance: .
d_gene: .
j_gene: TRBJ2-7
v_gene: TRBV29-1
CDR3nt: TGCAGCGTTGCCCCACAGTTCAGCTACGAGCAGTACTTC
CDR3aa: CSVAPQFSYEQYF

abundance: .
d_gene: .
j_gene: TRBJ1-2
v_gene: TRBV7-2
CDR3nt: TGTGCCAGCAGCCTCGAGGGCAGGTTCGGTGGCTACACCTTC
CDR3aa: CASSLEGRFGGYTF

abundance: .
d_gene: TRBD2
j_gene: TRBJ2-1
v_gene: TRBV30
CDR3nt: TGTGCCGTAACCGGGACTAGCGCCTACAATGAGCAGTTCTTC
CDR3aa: CAVTGTSAYNEQFF

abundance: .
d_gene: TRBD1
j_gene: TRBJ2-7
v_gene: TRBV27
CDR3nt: TGTGCCAGCAGTTTTCTGGACAGGGTCAACGAGCAGTACTTC
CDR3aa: CASSFLDRVNEQYF

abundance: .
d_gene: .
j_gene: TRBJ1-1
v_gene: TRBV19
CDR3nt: TGTGCCAGTAGTATCCGAGGAGATGAAGCTTTCTTT
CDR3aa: CASSIRGDEAFF

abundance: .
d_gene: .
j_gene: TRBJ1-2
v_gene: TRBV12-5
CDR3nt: TGTGCTAGTGTTTCCCTGGGGGGGCCCGTATATGGCTACACCTTC
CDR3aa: CASVSLGGPVYGYTF

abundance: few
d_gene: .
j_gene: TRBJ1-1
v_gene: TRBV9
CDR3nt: TGTGCCAGCGGCCTGGGGGCCTCGAACACTGAAGCTTTCTTT
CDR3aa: CASGLGASNTEAFF